This TCR beta chain was retrieved from a study of cytotoxic CD8 clonotypes in ibrutinib-treated CLL. For the study at large: Investigators reported some 24 partial and 2 complete responses; after median around 63 months, roughly 15 patients remained remitted and 12 progressed.

General observations from the study: Public clonotypes proved infrequent, and on treatment they shrank or remained steady. Patients had baseline clonality above age-matched healthy donors, and this clonality moved with circulating CD8+ T-cell counts.

V was trimmed by 8 bases and J by 0 bases, leaving 10 bases between them. Germline values: CDR1 MNHEY, CDR2 SMNVEV (reference sequence). This CDR3 is built from 13 residues. Deep sequencing aimed at 1 in 200,000 to 1 in 1 million T cells' resolution. The data were produced by immunoSEQ multiplex PCR, yet TCRdb's version contains in-frame clones alone and is incomplete. The data contain 60,000 to 65,000 clones, less than 60% of them singletons. Concerning this clone: Its antigen is unidentified.

This clonotype was obtained from a human donor with chronic lymphocytic leukemia. V is TRBV27 and J is TRBJ1-1, with D hard to call. The sequencing used PBMCs, collected after 12 months of ibrutinib treatment. CDR3 DNA: TGTGCCAGCGGTGTAGGGTTGAACACTGAAGCTTTCTTT. Amino acid sequence: CASGVGLNTEAFF.